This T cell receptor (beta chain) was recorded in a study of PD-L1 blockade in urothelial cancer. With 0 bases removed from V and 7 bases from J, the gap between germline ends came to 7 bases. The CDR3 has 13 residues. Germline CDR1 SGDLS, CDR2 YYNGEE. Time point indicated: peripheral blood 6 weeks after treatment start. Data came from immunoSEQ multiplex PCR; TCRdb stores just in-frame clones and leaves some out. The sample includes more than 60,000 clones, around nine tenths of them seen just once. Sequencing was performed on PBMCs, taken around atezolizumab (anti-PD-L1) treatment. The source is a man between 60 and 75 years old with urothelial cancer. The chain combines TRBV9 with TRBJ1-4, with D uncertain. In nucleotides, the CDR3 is TGTGCCAGCAGCGTAGTCGGCGGTGAAAAACTGTTTTTT. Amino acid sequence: CASSVVGGEKLFF.